The present T cell receptor (beta chain) was sequenced within a study of T cell responses to AZD1222 COVID-19 vaccine. Points from the study as a whole: Clonal diversity was possibly underestimated; the donors were predominantly white British and more often female.

CDR1 is SGDLS, CDR2 YYNGEE, per germline. This CDR3 comprises 17 residues. V lost 0 bases, J lost 5 bases, and 7 bases stayed unmatched. The protocol was immunoSEQ multiplex PCR, while the TCRdb copy is restricted to in-frame clones and leaves out a portion. The data contain 180,000 or so clones, 80% to 95% of them seen just once; the ten biggest clones take up approximately 1.7%. With respect to this clone: Its antigen is not known.

This sequence joins TRBV9 and TRBJ2-1; TRBD2 matches 11 bases. The sample consisted of peripheral blood, taken 28 days after the second AZD1222 dose. The TCR sequence derives from an adult who received the AZD1222 COVID-19 vaccine. The CDR3, as DNA: TGTGCCAGCAGCGTAGAACTAGCGGGGGCCTACCACAATGAGCAGTTCTTC. This gives the protein CASSVELAGAYHNEQFF.